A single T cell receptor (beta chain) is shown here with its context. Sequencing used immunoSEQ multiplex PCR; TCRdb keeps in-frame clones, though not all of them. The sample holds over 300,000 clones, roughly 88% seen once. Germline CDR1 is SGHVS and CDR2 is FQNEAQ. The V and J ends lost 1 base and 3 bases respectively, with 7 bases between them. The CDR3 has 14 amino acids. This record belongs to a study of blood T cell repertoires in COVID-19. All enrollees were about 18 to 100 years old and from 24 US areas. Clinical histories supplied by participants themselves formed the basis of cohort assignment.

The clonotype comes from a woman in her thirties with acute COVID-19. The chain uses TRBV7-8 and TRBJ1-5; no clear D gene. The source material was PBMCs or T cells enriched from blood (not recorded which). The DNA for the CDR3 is TGTGCCAGCAGCTTAGTATCGGTCAATCAGCCCCAGCATTTT. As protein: CASSLVSVNQPQHF.